A single sample is the source of the 9 T cell receptor beta chains below, sequenced in a study of molecular identifiers for immune sequencing clone quantification. TCRdb redid the calling of the PCR reads with MiXCR, one entry per CDR3 protein. Here the sample spans over 600,000 distinct CDR3 sequences, 15% to 20% being singletons. The sample comprised naive CD8+ T cells from blood, with Jurkat cell RNA spiked in. Documented subset: FACS-sorted CD8+CD4-CCR7+CD45RA+ naive T cells. The receptor set was obtained from a human donor in good health. Some libraries in this study had Jurkat cell RNA spiked in.

This clonotype was counted many times. The chain combines TRBV2 with TRBJ2-3; D is perhaps TRBD1 (6 bases). The CDR3 has 16 amino acids. CDR1 SNHLY and CDR2 FYNNEI come from the germline V gene. V was pared by 0 bases and J by 1 base, with 11 bases between. The CDR3 region has the DNA TGTGCCAGCAGTGAAGCCTGGGGGCTCGGCACAGATACGCAGTATTTT. Protein sequence: CASSEAWGLGTDTQYF.

This clonotype was seen ten or more times. The CDR3 sequence: CASSQVDTEAFF. The CDR3 DNA follows: TGTGCCAGCAGCCAGGTTGACACTGAAGCTTTCTTT. The gene calls are TRBV7-9 and TRBJ1-1; D remains ambiguous. V lost 5 bases, J lost 3 bases, and 7 bases lay in between. Germline V gene lookup returns CDR1 SEHNR and CDR2 FQNEAQ (reference sequence). There are 12 residues in the CDR3. Full variable domain (outside the CDR3, taken from reference TRBV7-9 and TRBJ1-1): DTGVSQNPRHKITKRGQNVTFRCDPISEHNRLYWYRQTLGQGPEFLTYFQNEAQLEKSRLLSDRFSAERPKGSFSTLEIQRTEQGDSAMYLCASSQVDTEAFFGQGTRLTVV.

This clonotype was observed a few times. V gene TRBV2 combines with J gene TRBJ2-1; D is unresolved. The CDR3 runs to 15 residues. CDR1 SNHLY and CDR2 FYNNEI come from the germline V gene. V gave up 6 bases and J gave up 8 bases, with 20 bases separating them. The CDR3 here is CASSTPIESFDEQFF. The DNA for the CDR3 is TGTGCCAGCAGCACACCCATAGAATCATTCGATGAGCAGTTCTTC.

Details on this clonotype: A single base separates this from a much larger clone, so it may be a read error. The chain has TRBV30 and TRBJ2-7; 7 bases fit TRBD2. The CDR3 has 13 amino acids. CDR1 GTSNPN and CDR2 SVGIG come from the germline V gene (reference sequence). The V segment lost 0 bases and the J segment 7 bases; nucleotides outside the gene matches: 6. Here the CDR3 reads CAWSVIAGDEQYF. The CDR3 coding sequence is TGTGCCTGGAGTGTCATAGCGGGCGATGAGCAGTACTTC.

The chain uses TRBV4-1 and TRBJ1-2, with 10 bases aligning to TRBD1. Losses at the gene ends were 1 base for V and 5 bases for J; bases not matched to a gene: 10. The germline gives CDR1 MGHRA, CDR2 YSYEKL. This CDR3 contains 17 residues. The CDR3, as DNA: TGCGCCAGCAGCCAAGTTCTCGGGACAGGGGAAGAATATGGCTACACCTTC. Protein: CASSQVLGTGEEYGYTF.

As for this clonotype: A read error is possible here, since a much larger clone lies one base away. This CDR3 fails to terminate in the conserved phenylalanine or tryptophan, so it likely reflects a read error. This chain uses TRBV3-1 with TRBJ2-7, with D possibly TRBD2 on 5 matching bases. The CDR3 is 13 residues long. The ends were cut back, 3 bases at V and 0 bases at J, with 6 bases in the middle. The V gene's germline CDR1 is LGHDT and CDR2 YNNKEL (reference sequence). Written as DNA, the CDR3 is TGTGCCAGCAGCCACGGGGTCTCCTACGAGCAGTACCTC. It codes for CASSHGVSYEQYL.

Note on this clonotype: A clone one base away is much larger, so this may be a read error. The chain uses TRBV7-2 and TRBJ2-7; no clear D. The CDR3 is 14 residues long. From germline, CDR1 is SGHTA and CDR2 FQGNSA. In nucleotides, the CDR3 is TGTGCCAGCAGCGTTAGTTCTCCCGCGTACGGGCAGTACTTC. This sequence encodes CASSVSSPAYGQYF. The complete variable domain, with remaining parts taken from reference TRBV7-2 and TRBJ2-7, reads GAGVSQSPSNKVTEKGKDVELRCDPISGHTALYWYRQSLGQGLEFLIYFQGNSAPDKSGLPSDRFSAERTGGSVSTLTIQRTQQEDSAVYLCASSVSSPAYGQYFGPGTRLTVT.

This clonotype appeared many times. V is TRBV12-3 or TRBV12-4 and J is TRBJ1-2; D is undetermined. The CDR3 is made up of 14 amino acids. V lost 4 bases and J lost 4, with 13 bases in between. The CDR3 sequence: CASSSPGEVYGYTF. CDR3 DNA: TGTGCCAGCAGTTCCCCAGGAGAGGTCTATGGCTACACCTTC.

In its sample, this clonotype was seen a few times. A much larger clone lies one base from this, so it may be a read error. V gene TRBV5-4 combines with J gene TRBJ2-2, with D perhaps matching TRBD2 (6 bases). The length of the CDR3 is 13 residues. Germline CDR1 is SGHNT and CDR2 is YYREEE (reference sequence). This CDR3 reads CASRATRTGGLFF. CDR3 in DNA: TGTGCCAGCAGAGCGACGAGGACCGGGGGGCTGTTTTTT.